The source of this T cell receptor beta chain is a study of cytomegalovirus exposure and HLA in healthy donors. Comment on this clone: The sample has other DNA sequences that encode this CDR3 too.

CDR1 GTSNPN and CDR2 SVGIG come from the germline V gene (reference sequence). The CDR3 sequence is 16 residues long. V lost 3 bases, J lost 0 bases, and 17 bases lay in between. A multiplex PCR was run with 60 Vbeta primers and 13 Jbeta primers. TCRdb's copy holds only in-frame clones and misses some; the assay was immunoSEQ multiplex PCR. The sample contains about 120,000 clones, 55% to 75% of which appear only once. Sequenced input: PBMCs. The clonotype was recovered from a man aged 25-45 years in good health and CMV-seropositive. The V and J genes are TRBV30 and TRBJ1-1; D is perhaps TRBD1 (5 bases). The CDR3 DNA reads TGTGCCTGGAGCCCCCCAGGGCCTTATTTGAACACTGAAGCTTTCTTT. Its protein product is CAWSPPGPYLNTEAFF.